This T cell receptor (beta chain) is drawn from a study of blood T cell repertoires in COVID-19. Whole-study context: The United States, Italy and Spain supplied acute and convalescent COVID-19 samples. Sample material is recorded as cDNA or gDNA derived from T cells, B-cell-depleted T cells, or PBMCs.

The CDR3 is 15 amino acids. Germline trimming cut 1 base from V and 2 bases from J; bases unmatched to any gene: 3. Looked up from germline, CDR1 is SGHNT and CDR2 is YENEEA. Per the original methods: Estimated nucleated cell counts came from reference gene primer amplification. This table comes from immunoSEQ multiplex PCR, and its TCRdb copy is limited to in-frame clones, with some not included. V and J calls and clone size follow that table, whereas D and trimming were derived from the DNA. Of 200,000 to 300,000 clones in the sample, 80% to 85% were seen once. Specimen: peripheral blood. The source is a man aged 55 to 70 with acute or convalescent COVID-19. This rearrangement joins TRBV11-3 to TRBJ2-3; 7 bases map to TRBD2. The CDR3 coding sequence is TGTGCCAGCAGCTTAGGTGCGGGAGACACAGATACGCAGTATTTT. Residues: CASSLGAGDTDTQYF.